These 5 T cell receptor beta chains share one sample of origin, sequenced in a study of T cells after yellow fever vaccination. TCRdb ran MiXCR on the 5' RACE reads and lists one entry per CDR3 protein. The sample lists some 300,000 distinct CDR3 sequences; approximately 8% were seen once. This specimen was CD4+ T cells sorted from PBMCs, taken 5 days after the yellow fever booster vaccination. Every receptor here comes from a man aged 18 to 30 who received the YFV17D yellow fever vaccine.

This clonotype has only a few counts. The chain joins TRBV4-1 to TRBJ2-3; TRBD2 matches 13 bases. CDR1 and CDR2 (germline): MGHRA, YSYEKL. CDR3 size: 17 residues. V lost 4 bases and J lost 2; bases outside the gene matches: 6. The CDR3 DNA reads TGCGCCAGCAGCCCGCGCACTAGCGGGGGGGCCACAGATACGCAGTATTTT. The encoded protein is CASSPRTSGGATDTQYF.

This clonotype was picked up a small number of times. For the CDR3, the DNA is TGTGCCAGCAGCCCGACAGCACCCCGCTACGAGCAGTACGTC. Translation gives CASSPTAPRYEQYV. The gene calls are TRBV28 and TRBJ2-7, with D tentatively TRBD1 (5 bases). The CDR3 covers 14 residues. Looked up from germline, CDR1 is MDHEN and CDR2 is SYDVKM. The V end lost 6 bases, the J end lost 3 bases, and 15 bases lay between the germline ends.

Concerning this clonotype itself: A much larger clone lies a single base off, so this may be a read error. The gene calls are TRBV5-1 and TRBJ1-5, with D possibly being TRBD1 (5 bases). Trimming pared 3 bases from V and 4 bases from J, leaving 11 bases between. This CDR3 contains 14 residues. CDR1 is SGHRS, CDR2 YFSETQ, per germline. CDR3 residues: CASSYGHGNQPQHF. CDR3 nucleotide sequence: TGCGCCAGCAGCTACGGACATGGGAATCAGCCCCAGCATTTT.

The chain uses TRBV5-1 and TRBJ2-3; D may be TRBD1 or TRBD2 (5 bases each). The CDR3 covers 15 residues. Per germline, CDR1 SGHRS and CDR2 YFSETQ. V was pared by 0 bases and J by 6 bases, with 14 bases between. DNA of the CDR3: TGCGCCAGCAGCTTGGGATCAGGGACCGGGGATACGCAGTATTTT. Translating gives CASSLGSGTGDTQYF.

The chain combines TRBV6-5 with TRBJ2-1; 11 bases agree with TRBD1. The length of the CDR3 is 14 residues. Germline assignment: CDR1 MNHEY and CDR2 SVGAGI. V gave up 4 bases and J gave up 8 bases; unmatched junction bases: 4. CDR3 residues: CASSSGTGGYEQFF. The CDR3 DNA sequence: TGTGCCAGCAGTTCCGGGACAGGGGGATATGAGCAGTTCTTC.